The T cell receptor beta chain under discussion was sequenced for a study of breast tumors, draining lymph nodes, adjacent tissues listed by TCRdb under 2016. Regarding the research as a whole: In breast cancer patients, the study compared the TCR beta repertoires of tumor, adjacent nontumor tissue and axillary lymph nodes. The study was designed to assess the relationships and possible T-cell exchange between tumor, surrounding tissue and draining lymph node repertoires in human breast cancer. What the authors observed across the whole study: The data were judged consistent with most tumor T cells deriving from the lymph node and then expanding within tumor tissue. Tumor T-cell repertoires showed less diversity than lymph node repertoires and more diversity than nontumor tissue repertoires, and tumor T-cell repertoires showed preferential V and J gene usage. The study presented the conclusion that tumor T cells originate in lymph nodes as consistent with a hypothesis, not as something directly demonstrated. Tumor and nontumor tissue repertoires were significantly more similar in luminal-like than in basal-like breast cancer.

The lymph node samples were taken from the axillary draining lymph nodes of breast cancer patients. TCRdb shows the sequencer as Illumina HiSeq 2000. TCR beta chain libraries were generated by multiplex PCR amplification. The amplified TCR beta chain products were analyzed by high-throughput sequencing. Starting from the raw public reads, TCRdb applied fastp trimming at Q25, assembled clones with MiXCR and retained in-frame beta chains. Every CDR3 protein is listed once, alongside the most common genes and DNA of its rows. The sample table shows about 130,000 distinct CDR3 sequences, and around 24% are seen once. 2.6% of the sample is taken by the ten largest. This clonotype has a count of ten or more. What this receptor recognizes is not known. Base quality data are lacking; no much larger clone is found one base away. The receptor comes from a female donor with breast cancer. Some clones in this sample may be carry-over from other donors' samples. The sequencing sample was made of axillary lymph node tissue.

Here is the DNA: TGTGCCACTATAGGGACAGGCCCGACCTACGAGCAGTACTTC. Its protein reads: CATIGTGPTYEQYF. Here the chain combines TRBV9 and TRBJ2-7; TRBD1 matches 8 bases in the middle. The cysteine opens and the phenylalanine closes a CDR3 of 14 amino acids. Only CDR3 DNA remains: 42 bases, in frame from the first base. The germline V and J ends show losses of 9 bases and 2 bases respectively, and no gene match explains 10 bases of the junction. The germline V gene gives CDR1 as SGDLS and CDR2 as YYNGEE.